The clone carrying this T cell receptor (beta chain) was counted once. The same CDR3 also results from other DNA sequences found in this sample. The V and J ends lost 6 bases and 2 bases respectively, with 5 bases between them. CDR1 and CDR2 (germline): MDHEN, SYDVKM. CDR3 length: 12 amino acids. This entry comes from a study of T cell responses to AZD1222 COVID-19 vaccine. The repertoire was sequenced with immunoSEQ multiplex PCR; TCRdb's copy has only in-frame clones and lacks some. This sample carries 180,000 or so clones, 92% of them seen once, and the ten largest clones take less than 2.5%. Second-dose intervals near 4 or 12 weeks were combined.

The TCR was taken from an adult who received the AZD1222 COVID-19 vaccine. The sequencing used peripheral blood, collected 28 days after the second AZD1222 dose. The chain employs TRBV28 and TRBJ1-5, with unresolved D. This CDR3 reads CASSGGNQPQHF. DNA of the CDR3: TGTGCCAGCAGCGGGGGCAATCAGCCCCAGCATTTT.